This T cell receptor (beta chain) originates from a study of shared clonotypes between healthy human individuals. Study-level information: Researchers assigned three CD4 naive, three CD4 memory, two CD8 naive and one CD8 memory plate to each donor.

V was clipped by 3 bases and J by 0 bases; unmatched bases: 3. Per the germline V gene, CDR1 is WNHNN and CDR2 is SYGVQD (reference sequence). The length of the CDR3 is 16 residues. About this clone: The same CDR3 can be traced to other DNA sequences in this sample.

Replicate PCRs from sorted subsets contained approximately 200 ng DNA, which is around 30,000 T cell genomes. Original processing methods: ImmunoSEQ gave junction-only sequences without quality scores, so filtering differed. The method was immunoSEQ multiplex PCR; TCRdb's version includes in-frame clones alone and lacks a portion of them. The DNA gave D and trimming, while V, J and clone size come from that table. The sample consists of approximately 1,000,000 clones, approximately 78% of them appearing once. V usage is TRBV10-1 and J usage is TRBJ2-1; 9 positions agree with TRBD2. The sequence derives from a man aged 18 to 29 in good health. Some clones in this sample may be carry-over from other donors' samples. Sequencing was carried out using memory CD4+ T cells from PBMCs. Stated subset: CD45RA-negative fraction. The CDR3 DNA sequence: TGCGCCAGCAGTGACCTAGCGGGGAGCTCCTACAATGAGCAGTTCTTC. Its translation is CASSDLAGSSYNEQFF.